This T cell receptor (beta chain) was retrieved from a study of CXCR3-negative and CXCR3-positive naive CD8 T cells. The germline V gene has CDR1 SNHLY and CDR2 FYNNEI. This CDR3 contains 18 residues. 5' RACE that incorporated UMI labels was used to prepare the TRB cDNA libraries. TCRdb derives one entry per CDR3 protein from the 5' RACE reads, leaving out DNA. This table lists about 130,000 distinct CDR3 sequences. What was sequenced was naive CXCR3- CD8+ T cells from blood. Documented subset: CD45RO-CCR7+CD27+CD95- naive CD8+ T cells lacking CXCR3 (TNR3-). The clonotype was recovered from a human donor in good health. Some clones in this sample may be carry-over from other donors' samples. The chain employs TRBV2 and TRBJ1-1. The CDR3 spells CASSGLASGRNLNTEAFF.